The source of this T cell receptor beta chain is a study of T cells in Graves' hyperthyroidism and ophthalmopathy. Amplification of TCR beta CDR3 regions was performed using RNA transcripts as template. The TCR CDR3 first-round RT-PCR relied on the HTBI primer set. One entry per CDR3 protein results from TCRdb running MiXCR on the multiplex PCR reads. The table lists under 750,000 distinct CDR3 sequences, roughly 20% of them singletons. This clonotype showed up many times. Its antigen is as yet unknown. Study-wide points: Ophthalmopathy was distinguished from stable hyperthyroidism by 13 V-J signatures.

The CDR3 has 11 amino acids. J lost 13 bases, V lost 4 bases, and 3 bases had no gene match. The V gene's germline CDR1 is LGHDT and CDR2 YNNKEL (reference sequence). Clinicians diagnosed patients from clinical symptoms, serum thyroxine and TRAb, thyroid ultrasound and orbital computed tomography. The TCR comes from a woman aged 50 to 65 with Graves' hyperthyroidism that later progressed to Graves' ophthalmopathy. The rearrangement uses TRBV3-1 and TRBJ2-1; 8 bases are a match to TRBD1. The specimen sequenced was blood. CDR3 in DNA: TGTGCCAGCAGCCTCGGGACAGGCCAGTTCTTC. Protein product: CASSLGTGQFF.